Presented here are 7 T cell receptor beta chains from one specimen sequenced in a study of blood T cell repertoires in COVID-19. This table comes from immunoSEQ multiplex PCR, and its TCRdb copy is limited to in-frame clones, with some not included. This table has about 380,000 clones, more than 70% appearing once. The specimen sequenced was PBMCs or T cells enriched from blood (not recorded which). The receptors were sampled from a woman between 18 and 29 years old who had recovered from COVID-19.

The chain uses TRBV10-3 and TRBJ1-1; weak D call: TRBD1 (6 bases). Between the trimmed V and J ends, which lost 4 bases and 5 bases, there was a span of 17 bases. This CDR3 has 15 residues. From germline, CDR1 is ENHRY and CDR2 SYGVKD. The CDR3 nucleotides are TGTGCCATCAGTGCCCGGCCAGGGGAGGGTACTGAAGCTTTCTTT. Residues: CAISARPGEGTEAFF.

This chain joins TRBV5-1 and TRBJ1-2; possibly TRBD1 for D (6 bases). Germline lookup yields CDR1 SGHRS and CDR2 YFSETQ. The CDR3 spans 13 residues. V was trimmed by 4 bases and J by 4 bases, leaving 11 bases between them. The CDR3 DNA follows: TGCGCCAGCAGCGGGGGCGGCTCCTATGGCTACACCTTC. Translation: CASSGGGSYGYTF.

By frequency in the sample, this clone is medium-sized. The chain combines TRBV18 with TRBJ1-2; 8 bases are a match to TRBD1. The germline V gene has CDR1 KGHSH and CDR2 LQKENI. V shed 6 bases and J 2 bases; nucleotides not matched to a gene: 5. CDR3 length equals 14 residues. The CDR3 nucleotides read TGTGCCAGCTCGTCCACAGGGGGGAACTATGGCTACACCTTC. Its translation is CASSSTGGNYGYTF.

The V call is TRBV6-1, the J call TRBJ2-5, with 10 bases matching TRBD2. CDR1 and CDR2 (germline): MNHNS, SASEGT. This CDR3 contains 15 residues. V lost 2 bases to trimming and J lost 4 bases; unmatched junction nucleotides: 4. CDR3 DNA: TGTGCCAGCAGTGAACTAAGCGGGGGGGCAGAGACCCAGTACTTC. Translating it yields CASSELSGGAETQYF.

This clone was recorded once. V and J are TRBV20-1 and TRBJ1-1; D uncertain. The CDR3 runs to 11 residues. V lost 6 bases and J lost 3, with 8 bases in between. Germline V gene sequence: CDR1 DFQATT, CDR2 SNEGSKA (reference sequence). In DNA form, the CDR3 reads TGCAGTGCCCTATTCGACACTGAAGCTTTCTTT. This encodes CSALFDTEAFF.

V usage is TRBV19 and J usage is TRBJ1-2, with D unresolved. From germline, CDR1 is LNHDA and CDR2 SQIVND (reference sequence). The CDR3 consists of 17 residues. Trimming removed 1 base from V and 2 bases from J, with 17 bases in between. CDR3 amino acids: CASSIVDTNSRNYGYTF. DNA of the CDR3: TGTGCCAGTAGTATAGTTGACACGAACTCAAGGAACTATGGCTACACCTTC. The full variable domain, in which reference TRBV19 and TRBJ1-2 provide the parts outside the CDR3, is DGGITQSPKYLFRKEGQNVTLSCEQNLNHDAMYWYRQDPGQGLRLIYYSQIVNDFQKGDIAEGYSVSREKKESFPLTVTSAQKNPTAFYLCASSIVDTNSRNYGYTFGSGTRLTVV.

The chain has TRBV18 and TRBJ1-2, with D possibly matching TRBD1 (5 bases). Germline values: CDR1 KGHSH, CDR2 LQKENI. This CDR3 spans 15 amino acids. Trimming stripped 0 bases from V and 2 bases from J, with 10 bases between. CDR3 sequence: CASSPPTENNYGYTF. The CDR3 DNA follows: TGTGCCAGCTCACCACCGACAGAAAACAACTATGGCTACACCTTC.